This T cell receptor beta chain was captured by sequencing in a study of regulatory T cells in long-lasting Graves disease. The sample holds many counts of this clonotype. Germline CDR1 and CDR2: SGHTA and FQGTGA. This CDR3 is 15 amino acids long. The V end lost 5 bases, the J end lost 3 bases, and 14 bases lay between the germline ends. Sequencing libraries for TCR beta were prepared with iRepertoire HTBI primers and Arm-PCR of CDR3 regions. TCRdb reprocessed the multiplex PCR reads via MiXCR and lists one record per CDR3 protein. The sample carries 550,000 to 650,000 distinct CDR3 sequences, about 16% recorded once. Time point defined: newly diagnosed GD, antithyroid drugs for less than 3 months. There was RNA extracted from PBMCs, and the TCR library was made from it. The patient group derived from an endocrinology department in Xi'an, China. The same data also went into a second study, on T cells in Graves' hyperthyroidism and ophthalmopathy. That study reports: When ophthalmopathy did not progress within 18 months, Graves' hyperthyroidism was considered stable.

J is TRBJ2-1 and V is TRBV7-3; TRBD2 is a possible D gene (6 bases). This TCR was sampled from a man aged 18 to 35 with Graves disease. Sequences were derived from peripheral blood mononuclear cells (PBMCs), sampled at new diagnosis, from a patient treated with antithyroid drugs. In nucleotides, the CDR3 is TGTGCCAGCAGCCCAACGACGGGAGTCTACAATGAGCAGTTCTTC. The encoded protein is CASSPTTGVYNEQFF.